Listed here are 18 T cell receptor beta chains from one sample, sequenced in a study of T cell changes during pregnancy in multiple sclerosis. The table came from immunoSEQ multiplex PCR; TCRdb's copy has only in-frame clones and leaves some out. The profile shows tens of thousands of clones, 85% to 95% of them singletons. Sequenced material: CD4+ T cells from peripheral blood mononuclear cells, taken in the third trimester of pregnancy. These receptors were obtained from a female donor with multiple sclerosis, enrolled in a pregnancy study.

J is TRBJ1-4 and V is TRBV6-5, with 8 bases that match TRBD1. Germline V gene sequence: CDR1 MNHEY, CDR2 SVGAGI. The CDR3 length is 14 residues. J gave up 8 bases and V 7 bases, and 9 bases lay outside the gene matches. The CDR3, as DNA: TGTGCCAGCAAGGGAGGCACAGGGGGAGAAAAACTGTTTTTT. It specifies CASKGGTGGEKLFF.

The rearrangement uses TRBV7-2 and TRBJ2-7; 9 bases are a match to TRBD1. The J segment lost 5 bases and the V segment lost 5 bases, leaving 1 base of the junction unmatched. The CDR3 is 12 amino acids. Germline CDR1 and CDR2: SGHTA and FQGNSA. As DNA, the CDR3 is TGTGCCAGCAGCCGGACAGGGGACGAGCAGTACTTC. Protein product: CASSRTGDEQYF.

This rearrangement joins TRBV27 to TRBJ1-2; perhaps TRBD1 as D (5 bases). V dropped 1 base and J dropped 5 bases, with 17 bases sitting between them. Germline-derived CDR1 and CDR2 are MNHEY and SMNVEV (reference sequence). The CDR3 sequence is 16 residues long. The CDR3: CASSLYPWGDLYGYTF. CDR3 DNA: TGTGCCAGCAGTTTATATCCATGGGGGGATCTGTATGGCTACACCTTC.

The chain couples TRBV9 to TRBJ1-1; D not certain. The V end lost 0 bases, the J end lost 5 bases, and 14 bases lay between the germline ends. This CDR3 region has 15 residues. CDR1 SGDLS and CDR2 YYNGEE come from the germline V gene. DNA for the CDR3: TGTGCCAGCAGCGTAGGCCCCACGACACGGACTGAAGCTTTCTTT. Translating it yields CASSVGPTTRTEAFF.

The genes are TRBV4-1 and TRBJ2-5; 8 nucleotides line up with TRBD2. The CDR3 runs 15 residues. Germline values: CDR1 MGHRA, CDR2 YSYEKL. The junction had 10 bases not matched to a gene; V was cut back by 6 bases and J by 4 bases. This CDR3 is CASRVTSVSPETQYF. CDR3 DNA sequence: TGCGCCAGCAGGGTGACTAGCGTGTCCCCAGAGACCCAGTACTTC.

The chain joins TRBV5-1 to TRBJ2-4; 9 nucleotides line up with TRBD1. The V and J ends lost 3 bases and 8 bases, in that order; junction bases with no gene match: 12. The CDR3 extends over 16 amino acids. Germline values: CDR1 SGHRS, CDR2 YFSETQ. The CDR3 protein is CASSWTGDRENDIQYF. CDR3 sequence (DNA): TGCGCCAGCAGCTGGACAGGGGACCGGGAGAATGACATTCAGTACTTC.

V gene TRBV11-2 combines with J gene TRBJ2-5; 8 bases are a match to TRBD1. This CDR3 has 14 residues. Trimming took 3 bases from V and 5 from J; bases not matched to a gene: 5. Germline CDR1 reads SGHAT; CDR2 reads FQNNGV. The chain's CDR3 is CASSLAGGGETQYF. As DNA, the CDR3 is TGTGCCAGCAGCTTGGCAGGGGGCGGCGAGACCCAGTACTTC.

The CDR3 coding sequence is TGTGCCAGCAGTGGAGCCGGGAGAGGCGGGGAGCAGTACTTC. It codes for CASSGAGRGGEQYF. The chain employs TRBV6-1 and TRBJ2-7; D perhaps matches TRBD2 (6 bases). Germline V CDR1 and CDR2: MNHNS, SASEGT. Trimming removed 4 bases at V and 7 bases at J, with 17 bases between. CDR3 length: 14 residues.

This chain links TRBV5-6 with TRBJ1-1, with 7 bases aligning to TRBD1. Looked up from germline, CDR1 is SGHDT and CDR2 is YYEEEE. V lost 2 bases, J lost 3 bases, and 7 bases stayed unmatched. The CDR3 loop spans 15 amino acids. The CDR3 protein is CASSLLDRVDTEAFF. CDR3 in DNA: TGTGCCAGCAGCTTACTCGACAGGGTCGACACTGAAGCTTTCTTT.

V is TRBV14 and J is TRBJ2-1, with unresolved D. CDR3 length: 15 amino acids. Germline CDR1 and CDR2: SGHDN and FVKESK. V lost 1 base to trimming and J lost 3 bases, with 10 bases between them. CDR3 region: CASSQAPRGYNEQFF. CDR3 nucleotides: TGTGCCAGCAGCCAAGCCCCCCGAGGCTACAATGAGCAGTTCTTC.

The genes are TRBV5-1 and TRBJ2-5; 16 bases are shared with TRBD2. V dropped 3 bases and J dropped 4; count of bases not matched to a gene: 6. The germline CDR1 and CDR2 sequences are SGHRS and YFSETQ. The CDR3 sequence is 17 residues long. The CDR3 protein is CASSSGLAGGQLETQYF. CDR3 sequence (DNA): TGCGCCAGCAGCTCGGGACTAGCGGGAGGGCAACTAGAGACCCAGTACTTC.

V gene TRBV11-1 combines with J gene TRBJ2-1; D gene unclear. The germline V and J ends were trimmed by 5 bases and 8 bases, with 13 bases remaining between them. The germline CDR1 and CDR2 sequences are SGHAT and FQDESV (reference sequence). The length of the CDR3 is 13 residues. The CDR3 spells CASSLPGWDEQFF. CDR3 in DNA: TGTGCCAGCAGCCTCCCGGGTTGGGATGAGCAGTTCTTC.

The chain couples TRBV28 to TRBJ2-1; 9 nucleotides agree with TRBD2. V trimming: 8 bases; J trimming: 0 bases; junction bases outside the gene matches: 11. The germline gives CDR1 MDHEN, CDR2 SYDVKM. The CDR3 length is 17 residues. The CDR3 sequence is CASPPSGAKSSYNEQFF. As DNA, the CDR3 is TGTGCCAGCCCCCCTAGCGGGGCCAAGAGCTCCTACAATGAGCAGTTCTTC.

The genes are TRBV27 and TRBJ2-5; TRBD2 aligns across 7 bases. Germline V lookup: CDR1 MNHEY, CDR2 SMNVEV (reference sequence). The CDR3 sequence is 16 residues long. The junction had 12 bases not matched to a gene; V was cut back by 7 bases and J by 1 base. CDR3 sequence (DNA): TGTGCCAGCAAGTCGGGACCTCCTAGCGGCCAAGAGACCCAGTACTTC. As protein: CASKSGPPSGQETQYF.

The CDR3 nucleotides are TGTGCCAGCAGTTACCCCACAGGGAGGGCGGATCAGCCCCAGCATTTT. Translating it yields CASSYPTGRADQPQHF. This chain links TRBV6-6 with TRBJ1-5; tentatively, D is TRBD1 (6 bases). The V end lost 2 bases, the J end lost 5 bases, and 16 bases lay between the germline ends. The CDR3 has 16 amino acids. The germline CDR1 and CDR2 sequences are MNHNY and SVGAGI (reference sequence).

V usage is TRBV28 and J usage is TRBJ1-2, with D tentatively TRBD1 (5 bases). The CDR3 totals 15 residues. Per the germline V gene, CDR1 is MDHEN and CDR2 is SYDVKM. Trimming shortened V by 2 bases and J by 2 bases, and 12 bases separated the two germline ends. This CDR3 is CASSLTQPGNYGYTF. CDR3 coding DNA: TGTGCCAGCAGTTTAACCCAGCCAGGGAACTATGGCTACACCTTC.

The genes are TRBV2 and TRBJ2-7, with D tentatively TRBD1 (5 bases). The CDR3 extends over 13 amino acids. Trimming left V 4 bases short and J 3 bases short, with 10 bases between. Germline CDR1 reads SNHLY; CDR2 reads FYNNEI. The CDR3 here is CASSGTFLYEQYF. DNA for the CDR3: TGTGCCAGCAGTGGGACATTCCTCTACGAGCAGTACTTC.

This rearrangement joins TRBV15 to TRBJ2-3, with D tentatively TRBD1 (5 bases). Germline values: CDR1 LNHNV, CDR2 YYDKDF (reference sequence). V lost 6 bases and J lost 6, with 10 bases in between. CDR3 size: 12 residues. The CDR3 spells CATSTGGDTQYF. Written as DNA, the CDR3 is TGTGCCACCAGTACAGGTGGGGATACGCAGTATTTT.